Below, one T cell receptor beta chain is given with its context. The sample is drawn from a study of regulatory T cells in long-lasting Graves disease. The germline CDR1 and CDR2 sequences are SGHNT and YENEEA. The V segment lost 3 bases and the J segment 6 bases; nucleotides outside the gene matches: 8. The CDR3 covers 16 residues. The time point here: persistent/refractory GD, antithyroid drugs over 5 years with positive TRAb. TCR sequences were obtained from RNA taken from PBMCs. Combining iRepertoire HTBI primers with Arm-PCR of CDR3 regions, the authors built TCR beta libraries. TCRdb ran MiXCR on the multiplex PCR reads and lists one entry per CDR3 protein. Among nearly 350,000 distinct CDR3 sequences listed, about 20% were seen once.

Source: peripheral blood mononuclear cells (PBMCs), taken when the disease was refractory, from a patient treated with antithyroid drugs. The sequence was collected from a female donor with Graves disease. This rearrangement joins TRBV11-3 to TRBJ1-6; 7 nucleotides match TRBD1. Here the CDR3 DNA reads TGTGCCAGCAGCTTCCCCACGGGACAGAGTAATTCACCCCTCCACTTT. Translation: CASSFPTGQSNSPLHF. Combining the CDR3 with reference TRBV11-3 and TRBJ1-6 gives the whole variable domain EAGVVQSPRYKIIEKKQPVAFWCNPISGHNTLYWYLQNLGQGPELLIRYENEEAVDDSQLPKDRFSAERLKGVDSTLKIQPAELGDSAVYLCASSFPTGQSNSPLHFGNGTRLTVT.